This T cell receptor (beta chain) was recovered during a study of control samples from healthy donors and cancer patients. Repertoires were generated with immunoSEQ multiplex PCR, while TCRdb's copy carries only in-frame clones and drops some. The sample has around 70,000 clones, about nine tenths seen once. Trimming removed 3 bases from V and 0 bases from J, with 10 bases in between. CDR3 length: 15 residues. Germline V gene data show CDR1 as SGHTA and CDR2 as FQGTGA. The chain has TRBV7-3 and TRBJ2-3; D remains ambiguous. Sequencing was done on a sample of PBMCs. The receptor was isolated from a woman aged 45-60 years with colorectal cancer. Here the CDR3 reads CASSLGTASTDTQYF. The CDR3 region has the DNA TGTGCCAGCAGCTTGGGTACTGCTAGCACAGATACGCAGTATTTT. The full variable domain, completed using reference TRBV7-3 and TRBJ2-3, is GAGVSQTPSNKVTEKGKYVELRCDPISGHTALYWYRQSLGQGPEFLIYFQGTGAADDSGLPNDRFFAVRPEGSVSTLKIQRTERGDSAVYLCASSLGTASTDTQYFGPGTRLTVL.